The 25 T cell receptor beta chains reported below all come from one sample, sequenced in a study of T cell responses to AZD1222 COVID-19 vaccine (dated by TCRdb to the early 2020s). In the paper's terms, the time point label means: about 28 days (+/-7) after the second vaccine dose. Library prep was done by the immunoSEQ multiplex PCR assay. What TCRdb holds here is the immuneACCESS table cut down to in-frame rearrangements. Part of the clones is not present; checked against another copy, under half of the missing clones reflect an unresolved V gene, and the others are unexplained. The sample records approximately 28,000 clones, roughly 90% of which are singletons. Of the sample, roughly 8.1% falls within the top ten clones. Sample: peripheral blood, taken 28 days after the second AZD1222 dose. Every receptor here comes from an adult who received the AZD1222 COVID-19 vaccine.

The J gene is TRBJ2-3, the V gene TRBV19, with TRBD1 matching over 8 bases. The V and J ends lost 1 base and 1 base, in that order; junction bases with no gene match: 4. Germline V gene sequence: CDR1 LNHDA, CDR2 SQIVND (reference sequence). The CDR3 totals 16 residues. The CDR3 bases are TGTGCCAGTAGTATAGCTAAACAGGGGGGCACAGATACGCAGTATTTT. It translates to CASSIAKQGGTDTQYF.

This chain uses TRBV5-1 with TRBJ2-1; tentative D call: TRBD1 (5 bases). CDR1 SGHRS and CDR2 YFSETQ come from the germline V gene. V was cut by 1 base and J by 8 bases, with 16 bases left in between. The CDR3 contains 15 residues. This chain's CDR3 is CASSLLRPLGDEQFF. The CDR3 nucleotides read TGCGCCAGCAGCTTGCTTCGACCCTTAGGGGATGAGCAGTTCTTC.

The rearrangement links TRBV12-3 or TRBV12-4 to TRBJ2-2; D ambiguous. The length of the CDR3 is 13 residues. The germline V and J ends were trimmed by 7 bases and 5 bases, with 11 bases remaining between them. CDR3 protein: CASNEDKTGELFF. The CDR3 DNA sequence: TGTGCCAGCAACGAAGACAAGACCGGGGAGCTGTTTTTT.

The J gene is TRBJ1-1, the V gene TRBV12-3 or TRBV12-4; D may be TRBD1 (5 bases). V was pared by 5 bases and J by 9 bases, with 16 bases between. This CDR3 comprises 13 residues. The CDR3 nucleotides read TGTGCCAGCAGTACGGGACCGCCCTTCAAAGCTTTCTTT. Translating gives CASSTGPPFKAFF.

This chain links TRBV19 with TRBJ1-2; TRBD1 might be the D (6 bases). The V end lost 0 bases, the J end lost 1 base, and 12 bases lay between the germline ends. The CDR3 runs to 16 residues. Germline assignment: CDR1 LNHDA and CDR2 SQIVND (reference sequence). The CDR3 nucleotides are TGTGCCAGTAGTATAGATTTTTCAGGGGATAACTATGGCTACACCTTC. Its translation is CASSIDFSGDNYGYTF.

The chain recombines TRBV2 with TRBJ2-1, with a weak D call TRBD2 (5 bases). The V gene's germline CDR1 is SNHLY and CDR2 FYNNEI. V shed 5 bases and J shed 5 bases, with 10 bases lying between them. CDR3 length equals 13 residues. The CDR3 sequence is CASSNGLNNEQFF. As DNA, the CDR3 is TGTGCCAGCAGTAATGGACTGAACAATGAGCAGTTCTTC.

Notes on this clone: Compared with germline, one end of the junction differs, possibly owing to a read error. This chain links TRBV29-1 with TRBJ2-7; D is perhaps TRBD2 (6 bases). In germline, CDR1 is SQVTM, CDR2 ANQGSEA. This CDR3 region has 15 residues. The CDR3, as DNA: TGCAGCGTCGAAGGCACGGGAGATGATTTCTACGAGCAGTACTTC. It specifies CSVEGTGDDFYEQYF.

The rearrangement joins TRBV5-1 to TRBJ2-1, with 10 bases lining up with TRBD2. After removal of 3 bases from V and 3 bases from J, the junction contained 0 bases not matched to a gene. The CDR3 consists of 14 residues. Germline values: CDR1 SGHRS, CDR2 YFSETQ. The DNA for the CDR3 is TGCGCCAGCAGCTCTAGCGGGGGCTACAATGAGCAGTTCTTC. Its protein is CASSSSGGYNEQFF.

The J gene is TRBJ2-7, the V gene TRBV5-4; 7 bases map to TRBD1. The CDR3 contains 15 residues. With 4 bases clipped from V and 0 bases from J, the junction kept 7 bases outside the gene matches. Germline CDR1 reads SGHNT; CDR2 reads YYREEE (reference sequence). The CDR3 nucleotides read TGTGCCAGCAGCACAGGGGCTCCTAGCTCCTACGAGCAGTACTTC. Translating it yields CASSTGAPSSYEQYF.

The chain links TRBV4-1 to TRBJ2-2; TRBD2 aligns across 10 bases. Germline values: CDR1 MGHRA, CDR2 YSYEKL. The V gene end was trimmed by 5 bases and the J gene end by 1 base; junction bases not matched to a gene: 10. The CDR3 is 18 amino acids. The DNA of the CDR3 is TGCGCCAGCAGCGCGCAGACTCGGACTAGCGGGAACACCGGGGAGCTGTTTTTT. Its protein product is CASSAQTRTSGNTGELFF.

This sequence joins TRBV5-1 and TRBJ1-1; the match to TRBD1 covers 9 bases. With V trimmed by 3 bases and J by 1 base, 7 bases remained unmatched. The length of the CDR3 is 16 residues. The germline V gene has CDR1 SGHRS and CDR2 YFSETQ. CDR3 in DNA: TGCGCCAGCAGCTCGCTGAACAGGGGGCAGAACACTGAAGCTTTCTTT. This translates into CASSSLNRGQNTEAFF.

In DNA, the CDR3 is TGTGCCAGCAGTGACAGGGGCAAGACCTACGAGCAGTACTTC. This sequence encodes CASSDRGKTYEQYF. J is TRBJ2-7 and V is TRBV6-1; possible D gene TRBD1, 6 bases. Trimming left V 3 bases short and J 2 bases short, with 11 bases between. This CDR3 contains 14 residues. Germline CDR1 and CDR2: MNHNS and SASEGT.

The CDR3 bases are TGTGCCAGCAGCTCACCACCTGAGCACAATGAGCAGTTCTTC. As protein: CASSSPPEHNEQFF. The rearrangement joins TRBV7-2 to TRBJ2-1, with D unresolved. Germline V gene sequence: CDR1 SGHTA, CDR2 FQGNSA. Trimming took off 4 bases at V and 5 bases at J, with 12 bases between the two ends. The CDR3 extends over 14 amino acids.

V usage is TRBV13 and J usage is TRBJ1-1; D is possibly TRBD1 (6 bases). The CDR3 spans 15 residues. Germline V CDR1 and CDR2: PRHDT, FYEKMQ (reference sequence). Trimming removed 5 bases at V and 1 base at J, with 14 bases between. As DNA, the CDR3 is TGTGCCAGCAGCCTACAGGGTTCCGGGAACACTGAAGCTTTCTTT. Translating gives CASSLQGSGNTEAFF. Variable domain in full (rest from reference TRBV13 and TRBJ1-1): AAGVIQSPRHLIKEKRETATLKCYPIPRHDTVYWYQQGPGQDPQFLISFYEKMQSDKGSIPDRFSAQQFSDYHSELNMSSLELGDSALYFCASSLQGSGNTEAFFGQGTRLTVV.

The chain couples TRBV7-9 to TRBJ1-3; D is unresolved. The ends were cut back, 1 base at V and 0 bases at J, with 10 bases in the middle. The V gene's germline CDR1 is SEHNR and CDR2 FQNEAQ (reference sequence). CDR3 size: 16 residues. The CDR3 DNA follows: TGTGCCAGCAGCTTAGTTGGGCCCAGCTCTGGAAACACCATATATTTT. This gives the protein CASSLVGPSSGNTIYF. Looking up the rest from reference TRBV7-9 and TRBJ1-3 gives the full variable domain: DTGVSQNPRHKITKRGQNVTFRCDPISEHNRLYWYRQTLGQGPEFLTYFQNEAQLEKSRLLSDRFSAERPKGSFSTLEIQRTEQGDSAMYLCASSLVGPSSGNTIYFGEGSWLTVV.

This rearrangement joins TRBV5-6 to TRBJ1-6; D perhaps matches TRBD1 (6 bases). Germline values: CDR1 SGHDT, CDR2 YYEEEE. CDR3 length equals 15 residues. V was clipped by 0 bases and J by 9 bases, with 13 bases between them. The CDR3 bases are TGTGCCAGCAGCTTGGTCAGGGGAGACGGTTCACCCCTCCACTTT. Translated: CASSLVRGDGSPLHF.

The V and J genes are TRBV24-1 and TRBJ2-5; 8 bases map to TRBD1. V lost 4 bases, J lost 4 bases, and 4 bases stayed unmatched. The CDR3 is made up of 14 amino acids. CDR1 and CDR2 (germline): KGHDR, SFDVKD. CDR3 loop: CATSDPTGAETQYF. In nucleotides, the CDR3 is TGTGCCACCAGTGACCCGACAGGGGCAGAGACCCAGTACTTC.

In regard to this clone: The same CDR3 is also encoded by other DNA sequences in this sample. The chain joins TRBV28 to TRBJ1-1; D not resolved. V shed 3 bases and J shed 1 base, with 6 bases lying between them. This CDR3 spans 13 amino acids. Germline values: CDR1 MDHEN, CDR2 SYDVKM. The CDR3 DNA reads TGTGCCAGCAGTTTCAGCAGGAACACTGAAGCTTTCTTT. It codes for CASSFSRNTEAFF.

The chain links TRBV29-1 to TRBJ2-2, with D tentatively TRBD1 or TRBD2 (6 bases each). Trimming removed 7 bases at V and 0 bases at J, with 12 bases between. From germline, CDR1 is SQVTM and CDR2 ANQGSEA. The CDR3 length is 14 residues. The DNA of the CDR3 is TGCAGCGCCCGGGGGCCGTCGAACACCGGGGAGCTGTTTTTT. Protein sequence: CSARGPSNTGELFF.

The genes are TRBV29-1 and TRBJ2-7; 8 bases line up with TRBD2. CDR1 and CDR2 from the germline V gene are SQVTM and ANQGSEA. The ends lost 0 bases at V and 3 bases at J; junction bases unmatched: 4. The CDR3 length is 14 residues. This CDR3 reads CSVEEWSGSYEQYF. The CDR3 DNA is TGCAGCGTTGAAGAATGGAGCGGGAGCTACGAGCAGTACTTC.

J is TRBJ1-2 and V is TRBV4-2; D is possibly TRBD1 (5 bases). The CDR3 has 14 residues. Germline assignment: CDR1 LGHNA and CDR2 YNFKEQ. V lost 3 bases and J 8 bases, leaving 16 bases between the germline ends. CDR3 nucleotides: TGTGCCAGCAGCCAGATCCAAGGGGAACGGGGCTACACCTTC. Its protein product is CASSQIQGERGYTF.

The chain recombines TRBV10-3 with TRBJ1-1; possibly TRBD1 for D (6 bases). V dropped 7 bases and J dropped 3 bases, with 18 bases sitting between them. The germline V gene encodes CDR1 ENHRY and CDR2 SYGVKD. The CDR3 is 15 amino acids. This CDR3 reads CAITTEGVGHTEAFF. The CDR3 region has the DNA TGTGCCATCACTACTGAGGGGGTAGGTCACACTGAAGCTTTCTTT.

CDR3 in amino acids: CASSLSPTGVRSGANVLTF. The CDR3 DNA sequence: TGTGCCAGCAGCTTATCTCCGACAGGGGTCAGGTCTGGGGCCAACGTCCTGACTTTC. V usage is TRBV11-2 and J usage is TRBJ2-6; 8 nucleotides match TRBD1. Trimming removed 2 bases from V and 1 base from J; junction bases left unmatched: 10. This CDR3 spans 19 amino acids. The germline V gene has CDR1 SGHAT and CDR2 FQNNGV.

V gene TRBV7-9 combines with J gene TRBJ2-1; possibly TRBD2 for D (5 bases). The germline V gene encodes CDR1 SEHNR and CDR2 FQNEAQ (reference sequence). V was pared by 0 bases and J by 5 bases, with 14 bases between. The CDR3 has 16 amino acids. The CDR3: CASSLALGPEDNEQFF. CDR3 nucleotide sequence: TGTGCCAGCAGCTTAGCGTTGGGCCCGGAGGACAATGAGCAGTTCTTC.

This clone showed up just once. J is TRBJ1-2 and V is TRBV5-5; TRBD1 agrees at 7 bases. Germline CDR1 is SGHKS and CDR2 is YYEKEE (reference sequence). J gave up 4 bases and V 2 bases, and 5 bases lay outside the gene matches. The CDR3 has 14 amino acids. The CDR3 DNA reads TGTGCCAGCAGCTTACGGGACAGTTTCTATGGCTACACCTTC. This translates into CASSLRDSFYGYTF.